The 14 T cell receptor beta chains listed next were all sequenced from one sample in a study of T cell responses to AZD1222 COVID-19 vaccine. TCRdb's table, derived via immunoSEQ multiplex PCR, lists solely in-frame clones and lacks some. Of roughly 100,000 clones listed, 91% were seen once; the top ten hold roughly 42%. Source: peripheral blood, taken on day 0 of AZD1222 vaccination. These receptor sequences come from an adult in good health.

V and J are TRBV28 and TRBJ2-1, with D perhaps TRBD1 (6 bases). V was pared by 5 bases and J by 0 bases, with 14 bases between. The CDR3 has 16 residues. The germline gives CDR1 MDHEN, CDR2 SYDVKM. The CDR3 sequence is CASSKQGSSSYNEQFF. The CDR3, as DNA: TGTGCCAGCAGTAAACAGGGATCGAGCTCCTACAATGAGCAGTTCTTC.

The chain combines TRBV20-1 with TRBJ1-5; D is unresolved. The germline V gene has CDR1 DFQATT and CDR2 SNEGSKA (reference sequence). There are 11 residues in the CDR3. Between the trimmed V and J ends, which lost 1 base and 7 bases, there was a span of 5 bases. The DNA for the CDR3 is TGCAGTGCTAGAGGGCACCAGCCCCAGCATTTT. This codes for CSARGHQPQHF.

The chain is built from TRBV5-5 and TRBJ1-1; the D is unclear. Germline assignment: CDR1 SGHKS and CDR2 YYEKEE (reference sequence). V was shortened by 6 bases and J by 6 bases, with 9 bases between the two germline ends. CDR3 length: 11 amino acids. CDR3 residues: CASIRKAEAFF. In DNA, the CDR3 is TGTGCCAGCATCCGGAAGGCTGAAGCTTTCTTT.

The J gene is TRBJ1-5, the V gene TRBV19; a possible D gene is TRBD1 (6 bases). The V gene's germline CDR1 is LNHDA and CDR2 SQIVND (reference sequence). This CDR3 region has 17 residues. V was pared by 8 bases and J by 2 bases, with 22 bases between. DNA for the CDR3: TGTGCCAGTCACTCGATCGTTCGGGGGCGAGGCAATCAGCCCCAGCATTTT. Translated: CASHSIVRGRGNQPQHF.

The V and J genes are TRBV19 and TRBJ2-3, with 14 nucleotides matching TRBD2. This CDR3 spans 15 amino acids. CDR1 is LNHDA, CDR2 SQIVND, per germline (reference sequence). J lost 1 base, V lost 10 bases, and 4 bases had no gene match. The CDR3 coding sequence is TGTGCCACCGGGACTAGCGGGAGTGGCACAGATACGCAGTATTTT. It yields the protein CATGTSGSGTDTQYF.

The chain combines TRBV5-6 with TRBJ1-3; unclear D gene. The CDR3 consists of 16 residues. The germline V gene has CDR1 SGHDT and CDR2 YYEEEE. Trimming left V 0 bases short and J 0 bases short, with 10 bases between. The CDR3 reads CASSLAGRYSGNTIYF. The CDR3 bases are TGTGCCAGCAGCTTGGCTGGCAGATACTCTGGAAACACCATATATTTT.

V and J are TRBV29-1 and TRBJ2-1; 7 bases align to TRBD2. V lost 0 bases, J lost 6 bases, and 11 bases stayed unmatched. CDR3 size: 16 residues. Germline V gene sequence: CDR1 SQVTM, CDR2 ANQGSEA. This chain's CDR3 is CSVEDYSASGPNEQFF. The CDR3 bases are TGCAGCGTTGAAGATTACTCGGCTAGCGGACCCAATGAGCAGTTCTTC.

This clone showed up just a few times. The chain couples TRBV6-5 to TRBJ2-5; perhaps TRBD1 as D (5 bases). The length of the CDR3 is 12 residues. Between the trimmed V and J ends, which lost 7 bases and 1 base, there was a span of 7 bases. CDR1 MNHEY and CDR2 SVGAGI come from the germline V gene. The CDR3 protein is CASTGAQETQYF. Here the CDR3 DNA reads TGTGCCAGCACTGGGGCCCAAGAGACCCAGTACTTC.

The chain is built from TRBV12-3 or TRBV12-4 and TRBJ1-5; possible D gene TRBD1, 5 bases. With 7 bases removed from V and 9 bases from J, the gap between germline ends came to 13 bases. The CDR3 runs to 12 residues. The CDR3: CASKVGGAPQHF. CDR3 nucleotide sequence: TGTGCCAGCAAAGTTGGAGGGGCGCCCCAGCATTTT.

V gene TRBV24-1 combines with J gene TRBJ2-7, with 12 bases identical to TRBD2. From germline, CDR1 is KGHDR and CDR2 SFDVKD. The CDR3 runs to 16 residues. The V segment lost 2 bases and the J segment 4 bases; nucleotides outside the gene matches: 5. The CDR3 sequence is CATSDSRLAGVYEQYF. The CDR3 DNA follows: TGTGCCACCAGTGATTCAAGACTAGCGGGAGTGTACGAGCAGTACTTC.

The chain couples TRBV19 to TRBJ1-5, with a possible D match to TRBD1 (5 bases). Trimming took off 1 base at V and 4 bases at J, with 14 bases between the two ends. CDR1 LNHDA and CDR2 SQIVND come from the germline V gene (reference sequence). The CDR3 covers 16 residues. Here the CDR3 reads CASSIALAGVNQPQHF. Written as DNA, the CDR3 is TGTGCCAGTAGTATAGCCTTGGCGGGGGTTAATCAGCCCCAGCATTTT. Full variable domain (rest looked up from reference TRBV19 and TRBJ1-5): DGGITQSPKYLFRKEGQNVTLSCEQNLNHDAMYWYRQDPGQGLRLIYYSQIVNDFQKGDIAEGYSVSREKKESFPLTVTSAQKNPTAFYLCASSIALAGVNQPQHFGDGTRLSIL.

This chain uses TRBV7-2 with TRBJ1-5; TRBD1 aligns across 7 bases. This CDR3 is built from 17 residues. After removal of 5 bases from V and 0 bases from J, the junction contained 10 bases not matched to a gene. Germline assignment: CDR1 SGHTA and CDR2 FQGNSA. In DNA form, the CDR3 reads TGTGCCAGCAGCCCGAGGACAGGAAGTTATAGCAATCAGCCCCAGCATTTT. It is translated as CASSPRTGSYSNQPQHF.

V and J are TRBV19 and TRBJ1-5; 8 nucleotides match TRBD1. V lost 1 base to trimming and J lost 2 bases; unmatched junction nucleotides: 7. CDR1 LNHDA and CDR2 SQIVND come from the germline V gene (reference sequence). This CDR3 has 17 amino acids. CDR3 residues: CASSIGFQGAGNQPQHF. DNA of the CDR3: TGTGCCAGTAGTATAGGTTTTCAGGGGGCAGGCAATCAGCCCCAGCATTTT.

V is TRBV10-3 and J is TRBJ2-3, with D maybe TRBD2 (6 bases). This CDR3 spans 12 amino acids. Trimming shortened V by 6 bases and J by 3 bases, and 7 bases separated the two germline ends. Germline assignment: CDR1 ENHRY and CDR2 SYGVKD. CDR3 loop: CAIRSGTDTQYF. The CDR3 DNA is TGTGCCATCAGGAGCGGGACAGATACGCAGTATTTT.